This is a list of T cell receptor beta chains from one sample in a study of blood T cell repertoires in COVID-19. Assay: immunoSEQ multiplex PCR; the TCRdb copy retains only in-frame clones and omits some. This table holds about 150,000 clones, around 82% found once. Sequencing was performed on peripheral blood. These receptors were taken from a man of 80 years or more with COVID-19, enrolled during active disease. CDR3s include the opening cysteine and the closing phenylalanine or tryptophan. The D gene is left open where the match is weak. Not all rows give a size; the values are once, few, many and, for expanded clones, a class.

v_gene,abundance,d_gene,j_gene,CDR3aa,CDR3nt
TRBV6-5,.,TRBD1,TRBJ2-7,CASSYRQGVYEQYF,TGTGCCAGCAGTTACCGACAGGGAGTCTACGAGCAGTACTTC
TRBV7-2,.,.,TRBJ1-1,CASSLVSTRANTEAFF,TGTGCCAGCAGCTTAGTGAGTACCAGGGCGAACACTGAAGCTTTCTTT
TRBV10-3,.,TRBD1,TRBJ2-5,CAISESMRDRGETQYF,TGTGCCATCAGTGAGTCGATGCGGGACAGGGGTGAGACCCAGTACTTC
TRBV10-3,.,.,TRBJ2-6,CAISESGRGAGANVLTF,TGTGCCATCAGTGAGTCAGGCAGGGGCGCTGGGGCCAACGTCCTGACTTTC
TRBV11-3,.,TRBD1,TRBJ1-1,CASSSPDRDNTEAFF,TGTGCCAGCAGCTCCCCGGACAGGGACAACACTGAAGCTTTCTTT
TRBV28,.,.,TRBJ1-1,CASSLVQANAEAFF,TGTGCCAGCAGTTTAGTCCAAGCGAATGCTGAAGCTTTCTTT
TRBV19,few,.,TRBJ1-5,CASTLQARAEQPQHF,TGTGCCAGTACCCTTCAAGCCAGGGCGGAGCAGCCCCAGCATTTT
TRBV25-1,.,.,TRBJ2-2,CASIPGTNTGELFF,TGTGCCAGCATTCCGGGAACCAACACCGGGGAGCTGTTTTTT
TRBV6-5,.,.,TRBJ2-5,CASSYPGGGAGETQYF,TGTGCCAGCAGTTACCCCGGAGGGGGCGCCGGGGAGACCCAGTACTTC
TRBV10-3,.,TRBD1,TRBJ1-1,CAISGGEVTEAFF,TGTGCCATTTCAGGGGGCGAGGTCACTGAAGCTTTCTTT
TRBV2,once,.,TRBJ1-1,CASHRTAMNTEAFF,TGTGCCAGCCATCGGACAGCTATGAACACTGAAGCTTTCTTT
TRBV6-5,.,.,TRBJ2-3,CASSSPQGIVTDTQYF,TGTGCCAGCAGTTCGCCGCAGGGAATAGTCACAGATACGCAGTATTTT
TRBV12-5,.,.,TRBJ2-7,CASGFGSGSSYEQYF,TGTGCTAGTGGTTTTGGATCTGGGAGCTCCTACGAGCAGTACTTC
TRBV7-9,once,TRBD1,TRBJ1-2,CASGGGNYGYTF,TGTGCCAGCGGAGGGGGCAACTATGGCTACACCTTC
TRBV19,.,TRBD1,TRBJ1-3,CASRSDRAVGNTIYF,TGTGCCAGTAGATCGGACAGGGCGGTTGGAAACACCATATATTTT
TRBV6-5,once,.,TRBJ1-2,CASSSGQSGGYTF,TGTGCCAGCAGTTCCGGACAGTCTGGGGGCTACACCTTC
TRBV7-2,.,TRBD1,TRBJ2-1,CASISSTGRRWEQFF,TGTGCCAGCATCTCTTCGACAGGGCGCCGATGGGAGCAGTTCTTC
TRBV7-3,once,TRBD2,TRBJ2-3,CASSPGTSGSWDTQYF,TGTGCCAGCAGCCCGGGGACTAGCGGGTCGTGGGATACGCAGTATTTT
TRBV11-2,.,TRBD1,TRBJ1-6,CASSLDGTGYNSPLHF,TGTGCCAGCAGCTTAGACGGGACAGGTTATAATTCACCCCTCCACTTT
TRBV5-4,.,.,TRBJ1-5,CASSLGAGYDQPQHF,TGTGCCAGCAGCTTGGGGGCAGGGTACGATCAGCCCCAGCATTTT
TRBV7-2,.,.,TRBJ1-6,CASSFMGRAPLHF,TGTGCCAGCAGCTTTATGGGGAGGGCACCCCTCCACTTT
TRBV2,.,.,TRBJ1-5,CASSLGTRGQPQHF,TGTGCCAGCAGTCTCGGGACACGGGGTCAGCCCCAGCATTTT
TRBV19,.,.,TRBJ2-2,CASSRESAGELFF,TGTGCCAGTAGTCGTGAGTCGGCCGGGGAGCTGTTTTTT
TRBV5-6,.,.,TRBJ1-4,CASRRVGDKLFF,TGTGCCAGCAGGCGAGTCGGGGATAAACTGTTTTTT
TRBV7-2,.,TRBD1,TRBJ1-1,CASSFDRGGTEAFF,TGTGCCAGCAGCTTTGACAGGGGAGGGACTGAAGCTTTCTTT
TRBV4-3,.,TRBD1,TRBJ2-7,CASSQLTGGAYEQYF,TGCGCCAGCAGCCAGCTGACAGGGGGAGCCTACGAGCAGTACTTC
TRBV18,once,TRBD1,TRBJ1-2,CASSPLDREDGYTF,TGTGCCAGCTCACCTTTGGACAGGGAGGATGGCTACACCTTC
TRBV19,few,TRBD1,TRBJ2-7,CASSITRQGAYEQYF,TGTGCCAGTAGTATAACCAGACAGGGGGCCTACGAGCAGTACTTC
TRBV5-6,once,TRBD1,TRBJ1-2,CASSLVRGRGYGYTF,TGTGCCAGCAGCTTGGTGAGGGGGCGCGGGTATGGCTACACCTTC
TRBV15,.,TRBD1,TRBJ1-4,CATSSRQGFNEKLFF,TGTGCCACCAGCAGTAGACAGGGGTTTAATGAAAAACTGTTTTTT
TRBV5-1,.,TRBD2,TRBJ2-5,CASSLAGGQETQYF,TGCGCCAGCAGCTTGGCGGGGGGGCAAGAGACCCAGTACTTC
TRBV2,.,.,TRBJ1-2,CASSEPRAGYGYTF,TGTGCCAGCAGTGAACCCAGGGCCGGCTATGGCTACACCTTC
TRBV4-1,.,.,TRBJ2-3,CASSQGIGTDTQYF,TGCGCCAGCAGCCAAGGTATAGGCACAGATACGCAGTATTTT
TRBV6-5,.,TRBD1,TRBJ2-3,CASTRDSGTDTQYF,TGTGCCAGCACTCGGGACAGCGGCACAGATACGCAGTATTTT
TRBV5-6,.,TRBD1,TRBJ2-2,CASSFRGTAGSGELFF,TGTGCCAGCAGCTTTAGAGGGACAGCTGGATCCGGGGAGCTGTTTTTT
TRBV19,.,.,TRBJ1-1,CASKGRANTEAFF,TGTGCCAGTAAGGGCAGGGCGAACACTGAAGCTTTCTTT
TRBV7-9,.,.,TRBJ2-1,CASSHLANSYNEQFF,TGTGCCAGCAGCCATCTAGCAAACTCCTACAATGAGCAGTTCTTC
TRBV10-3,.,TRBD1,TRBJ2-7,CATRQGELSYEQYF,TGTGCCACTAGACAGGGGGAACTCTCCTACGAGCAGTACTTC
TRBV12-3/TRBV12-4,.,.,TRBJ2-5,CASSRHGEETQYF,TGTGCCAGCAGTCGACATGGGGAGGAGACCCAGTACTTC
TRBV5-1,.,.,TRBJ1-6,CASSVDGGGGSPLHF,TGCGCCAGCAGCGTTGACGGAGGGGGGGGCTCACCCCTCCACTTT
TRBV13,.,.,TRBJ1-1,CASSLRGRGNTEAFF,TGTGCCAGCAGCTTAAGAGGCAGGGGTAACACTGAAGCTTTCTTT
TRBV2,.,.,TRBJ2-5,CASRRIETQYF,TGTGCCAGCAGGAGGATAGAGACCCAGTACTTC
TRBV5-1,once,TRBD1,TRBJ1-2,CASSGGQGAIVYGYTF,TGCGCCAGCAGCGGTGGACAGGGGGCGATTGTGTATGGCTACACCTTC
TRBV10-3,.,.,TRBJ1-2,CAIRRDSQSYGYTF,TGTGCCATCAGGCGGGACTCCCAGTCCTATGGCTACACCTTC
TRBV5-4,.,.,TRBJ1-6,CASSSGSVGALHF,TGTGCCAGCAGTTCCGGGTCCGTCGGAGCCCTCCACTTT
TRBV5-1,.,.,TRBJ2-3,CASSLAVSGGDTQYF,TGCGCCAGCAGCTTGGCTGTCTCAGGGGGGGATACGCAGTATTTT
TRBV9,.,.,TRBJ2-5,CASSVDEGLQETQYF,TGTGCCAGCAGCGTAGATGAGGGACTTCAAGAGACCCAGTACTTC
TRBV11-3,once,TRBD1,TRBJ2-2,CASSLGQGFAGELFF,TGTGCCAGCAGCTTGGGACAGGGGTTTGCCGGGGAGCTGTTTTTT
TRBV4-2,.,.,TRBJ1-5,CASSQRGEGNQPQHF,TGTGCCAGCAGCCAAAGAGGAGAGGGCAATCAGCCCCAGCATTTT
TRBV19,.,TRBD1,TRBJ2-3,CASSIGQGARTQYF,TGTGCCAGTAGTATCGGACAGGGGGCTCGTACGCAGTATTTT
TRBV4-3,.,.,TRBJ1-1,CASSNSGSEAFF,TGCGCCAGCAGCAACTCGGGGTCCGAAGCCTTCTTT
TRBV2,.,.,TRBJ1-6,CASGSGGYSPLHF,TGTGCCAGCGGTTCTGGAGGCTATTCACCCCTCCACTTT
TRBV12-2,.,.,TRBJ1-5,CASRRQGSNQPQHF,TGTGCAAGTCGCCGACAGGGCAGCAATCAGCCCCAGCATTTT
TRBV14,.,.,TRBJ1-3,CASSNMDSHSGNTIYF,TGTGCCAGCAGCAATATGGACAGCCACTCTGGAAACACCATATATTTT
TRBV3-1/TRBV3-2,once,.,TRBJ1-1,CASSQSQNTEAFF,TGTGCCAGCAGCCAAAGCCAGAACACTGAAGCTTTCTTT
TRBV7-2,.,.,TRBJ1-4,CASSLGLMEKLFF,TGTGCCAGCAGCTTAGGACTGATGGAAAAACTGTTTTTT
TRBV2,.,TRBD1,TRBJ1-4,CASRSRGGRLNEKLFF,TGTGCCAGCAGGAGCCGAGGGGGCCGCCTTAATGAAAAACTGTTTTTT
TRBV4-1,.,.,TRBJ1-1,CASSQVAAKGTEAFF,TGCGCCAGCAGCCAAGTAGCAGCAAAGGGGACTGAAGCTTTCTTT
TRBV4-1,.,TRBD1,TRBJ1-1,CASSQTRTGEAFF,TGCGCCAGCAGCCAAACCCGGACAGGGGAAGCTTTCTTT
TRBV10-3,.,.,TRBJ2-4,CAISESERDGVQYF,TGTGCCATCAGTGAGTCGGAGAGGGATGGAGTTCAGTACTTC